This T cell receptor (beta chain) emerged from a study of OX40 agonist ivuxolimab in advanced cancers. V lost 4 bases and J 5 bases, leaving 9 bases between the germline ends. Germline loops: CDR1 SGHRS, CDR2 YFSETQ. This CDR3 has 12 amino acids. Generated by immunoSEQ multiplex PCR, the TCRdb table keeps only in-frame clones and is missing some. There are 72,000 or so clones in the sample; about four fifths occur only once, and about 1.2% lies in the top ten. The TCR was taken from an adult with an advanced solid tumor such as melanoma, head and neck, liver or kidney cancer. This sequence joins TRBV5-1 and TRBJ1-2; no clear D gene. This material consisted of CD4+ or CD8+ T cells sorted from blood, taken in a trial of the OX40 agonist ivuxolimab. The CDR3 DNA is TGCGCCAGCAGCCCCGGGAATTATGGCTACACCTTC. Its translation: CASSPGNYGYTF.